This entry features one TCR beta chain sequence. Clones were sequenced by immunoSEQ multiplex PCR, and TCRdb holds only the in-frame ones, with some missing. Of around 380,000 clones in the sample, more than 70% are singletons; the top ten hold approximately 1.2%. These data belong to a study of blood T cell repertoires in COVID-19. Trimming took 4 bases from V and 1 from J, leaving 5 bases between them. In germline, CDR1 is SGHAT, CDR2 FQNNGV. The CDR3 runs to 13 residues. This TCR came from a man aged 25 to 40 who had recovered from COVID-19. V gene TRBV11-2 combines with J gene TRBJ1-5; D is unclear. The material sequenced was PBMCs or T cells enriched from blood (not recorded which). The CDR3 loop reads CASSSQSNQPQHF. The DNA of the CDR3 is TGTGCCAGCAGCTCCCAGAGCAATCAGCCCCAGCATTTT.